This T cell receptor beta chain emerged from a study of blood T cell dynamics during melanoma immunotherapy. Study-wide results and caveats: Cell-free DNA CDR3 sequences most resembled the immune-effector CD8+ subset, which was also most clonal.

Documented time point: week 3, after first cycle of checkpoint inhibitor. Produced via immunoSEQ multiplex PCR; TCRdb's table is partial and in-frame only. The sample has around 13,000 clones, roughly 89% seen once. Only one count was recorded for this clone. The antigen is not known. Germline CDR1 MGHRA, CDR2 YSYEKL. Trimming took off 5 bases at V and 5 bases at J, with 12 bases between the two ends. This CDR3 region has 14 residues. The chain has TRBV4-1 and TRBJ2-2; no clear D. The source material was effector memory CD8+ T cells from blood, sampled from a patient treated with checkpoint blockade. This TCR came from a human donor with melanoma. CDR3 in DNA: TGCGCCAGCAGCTTAGAACACCGAACCGGGGAGCTGTTTTTT. The encoded protein is CASSLEHRTGELFF.